These T cell receptor beta chains were read from a single sample in a study of shared T cell receptors in the human thymus. Here immunoSEQ multiplex PCR was the method, and the copy in TCRdb shows in-frame clones only, minus some. The profile covers more than 550,000 clones, with about 90% appearing a single time and roughly 0.0089% taken by the ten largest. The sample was also reused in another study, on human thymus T cells.

The sample taken for sequencing was thymocytes. The source of these receptors is a boy in the first two years of life with a congenital heart defect. CDR3s include the opening cysteine and the closing phenylalanine or tryptophan. Fields, in order: D gene, V gene, clone size, J gene, CDR3 DNA, CDR3 protein. A D gene is named only where the DNA matches it firmly. Only some rows state a clone size, as once, few, many or a class for expanded clones.

D: TRBD1; V: TRBV7-8; size: NA; J: TRBJ1-6; DNA: TGTGCCAGCAGCTTAGATCCGGGACAGGGGCTCAAGGCACCCCTCCACTTT; CDR3: CASSLDPGQGLKAPLHF
D: NA; V: TRBV7-8; size: NA; J: TRBJ1-2; DNA: TGTGCCAGCAGCTTAGAGCGGGACCGACGTGGCTACACCTTC; CDR3: CASSLERDRRGYTF
D: NA; V: TRBV6-6; size: NA; J: TRBJ2-2; DNA: TGTGCCAGCAGTAAGCAATTCACAGCTTACACCGGGGAGCTGTTTTTT; CDR3: CASSKQFTAYTGELFF
D: TRBD1; V: TRBV5-1; size: NA; J: TRBJ2-7; DNA: TGCGCCAGCAGCTTGGAACTGGCAGGGGGCAGTTTCTACGAGCAGTACTTC; CDR3: CASSLELAGGSFYEQYF
D: TRBD1; V: TRBV30; size: NA; J: TRBJ1-5; DNA: TGTGCCTGGAGTCTCCCGGGACAGGCTCCCAATCAGCCCCAGCATTTT; CDR3: CAWSLPGQAPNQPQHF
D: TRBD1; V: TRBV5-6; size: NA; J: TRBJ2-3; DNA: TGTGCCAGCAGCTGCCTAGTCGGGGACAGGGATAGAAAAGATACGCAGTATTTT; CDR3: CASSCLVGDRDRKDTQYF
D: TRBD1; V: TRBV19; size: NA; J: TRBJ2-1; DNA: TGTGCCAGTAGCCCGGACAGGGGGCGTTACGATGAGCAGTTCTTC; CDR3: CASSPDRGRYDEQFF
D: NA; V: TRBV28; size: NA; J: TRBJ1-5; DNA: TGTGCCAGCAGTTTATGCAGGCAGTGCCATCAGCCCCAGCATTTT; CDR3: CASSLCRQCHQPQHF
D: TRBD1; V: TRBV27; size: NA; J: TRBJ1-1; DNA: TGTGCCAGCAGTCCAAACAGGGGGCGGAACACTGAAGCTTTCTTT; CDR3: CASSPNRGRNTEAFF
D: TRBD1; V: TRBV6-6; size: NA; J: TRBJ1-2; DNA: TGTGCCAGCAGTTCACAGGGGAAAGGGGAAGGCTACACCTTC; CDR3: CASSSQGKGEGYTF
D: TRBD2; V: TRBV9; size: few; J: TRBJ2-5; DNA: TGTGCCAGCAGCACCGGGACTAGCGGAGTCGAGACCCAGTACTTC; CDR3: CASSTGTSGVETQYF
D: TRBD1; V: TRBV7-2; size: NA; J: TRBJ2-1; DNA: TGTGCCAGCAGCTTCGGGACAGCGGATGAGCAGTTCTTC; CDR3: CASSFGTADEQFF
D: NA; V: TRBV5-1; size: once; J: TRBJ2-7; DNA: TGCGCCAGCAGCTCCTCCGGGGGTAGCTACGAGCAGTACTTC; CDR3: CASSSSGGSYEQYF
D: NA; V: TRBV9; size: NA; J: TRBJ2-7; DNA: TGTGCCAGCAGCGTAGGTGAGGACGAGCAGTACTTC; CDR3: CASSVGEDEQYF
D: NA; V: TRBV7-6; size: NA; J: TRBJ1-5; DNA: TGTGCCAGCAGCTTATATGGCGCCAGACAGAATAGCAATCAGCCCCAGCATTTT; CDR3: CASSLYGARQNSNQPQHF